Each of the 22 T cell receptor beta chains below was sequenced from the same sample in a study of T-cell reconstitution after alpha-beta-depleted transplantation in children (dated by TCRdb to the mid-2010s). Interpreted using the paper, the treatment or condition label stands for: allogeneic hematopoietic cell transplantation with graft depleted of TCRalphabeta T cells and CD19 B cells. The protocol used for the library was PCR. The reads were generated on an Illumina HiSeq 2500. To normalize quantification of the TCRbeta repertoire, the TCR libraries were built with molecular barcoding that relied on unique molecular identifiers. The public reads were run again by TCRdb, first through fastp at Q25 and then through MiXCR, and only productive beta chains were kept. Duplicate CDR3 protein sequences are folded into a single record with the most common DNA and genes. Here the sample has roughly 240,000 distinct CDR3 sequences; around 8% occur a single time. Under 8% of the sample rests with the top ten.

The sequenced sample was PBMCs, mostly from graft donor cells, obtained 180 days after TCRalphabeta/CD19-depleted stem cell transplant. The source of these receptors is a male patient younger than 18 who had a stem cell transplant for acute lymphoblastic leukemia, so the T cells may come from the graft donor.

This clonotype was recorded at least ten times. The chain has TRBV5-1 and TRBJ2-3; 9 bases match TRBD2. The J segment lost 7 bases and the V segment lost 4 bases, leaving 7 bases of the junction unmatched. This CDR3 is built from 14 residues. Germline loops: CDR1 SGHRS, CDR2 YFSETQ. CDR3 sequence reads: CASSNSGGSHTQYF. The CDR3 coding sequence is TGCGCCAGCAGCAATAGCGGGGGATCCCATACGCAGTATTTT.

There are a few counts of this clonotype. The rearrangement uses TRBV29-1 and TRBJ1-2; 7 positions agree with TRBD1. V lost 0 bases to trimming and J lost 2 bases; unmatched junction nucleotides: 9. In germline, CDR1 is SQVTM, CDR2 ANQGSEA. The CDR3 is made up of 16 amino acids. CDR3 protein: CSVEDATGDFNYGYTF. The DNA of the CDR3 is TGCAGCGTTGAAGATGCTACAGGGGACTTCAACTATGGCTACACCTTC.

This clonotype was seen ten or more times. The DNA for the CDR3 is TGTGCCAGCAGGCCGAGACAGACCTACGAGCAGTACTTC. Protein: CASRPRQTYEQYF. The chain couples TRBV6-5 to TRBJ2-7; TRBD1 might be the D (5 bases). V lost 6 bases to trimming and J lost 2 bases, with 11 bases between them. CDR1 and CDR2 (germline): MNHEY, SVGAGI. There are 13 residues in the CDR3.

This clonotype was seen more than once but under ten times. The CDR3 region has the DNA TGCGCCAGCAGCCAAGCCAAGGGTCCAGGAACTTACGAGCAGTACTTC. This sequence encodes CASSQAKGPGTYEQYF. The V gene is TRBV4-1, the J gene TRBJ2-7; D not resolved. Germline CDR1 MGHRA, CDR2 YSYEKL. The ends were cut back, 1 base at V and 4 bases at J, with 17 bases in the middle. This CDR3 has 16 residues.

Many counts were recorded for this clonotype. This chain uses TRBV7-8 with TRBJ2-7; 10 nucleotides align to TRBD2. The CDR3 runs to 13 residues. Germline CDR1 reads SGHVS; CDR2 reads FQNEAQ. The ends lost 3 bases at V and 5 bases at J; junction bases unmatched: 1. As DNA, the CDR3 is TGTGCCAGCAGCTTCCTAGCGGGAGACGAGCAGTACTTC. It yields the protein CASSFLAGDEQYF.

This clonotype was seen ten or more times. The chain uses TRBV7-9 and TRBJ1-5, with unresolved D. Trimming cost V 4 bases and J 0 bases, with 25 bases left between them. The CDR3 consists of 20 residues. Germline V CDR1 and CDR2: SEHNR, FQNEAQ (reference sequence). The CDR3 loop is CASSCRGRTLGPYSNQPQHF. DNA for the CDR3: TGTGCCAGCAGCTGTCGCGGGAGGACCCTCGGGCCGTATAGCAATCAGCCCCAGCATTTT.

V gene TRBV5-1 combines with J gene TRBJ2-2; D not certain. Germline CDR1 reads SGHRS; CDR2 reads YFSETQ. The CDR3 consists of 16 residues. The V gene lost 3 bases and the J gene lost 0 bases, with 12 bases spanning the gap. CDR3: CASSYRDSPNTGELFF. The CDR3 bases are TGCGCCAGCAGCTATAGAGACTCCCCGAACACCGGGGAGCTGTTTTTT.

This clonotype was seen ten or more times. CDR3 sequence (DNA): TGTGCCAGCAGTGAACTGCGGGACAGGGATTCACCCCTCCACTTT. As protein: CASSELRDRDSPLHF. The chain recombines TRBV6-1 with TRBJ1-6; 9 bases are shared with TRBD1. V shed 2 bases, J shed 8 bases, and the junction held 4 bases outside the gene matches. This CDR3 spans 15 amino acids. The germline CDR1 and CDR2 sequences are MNHNS and SASEGT.

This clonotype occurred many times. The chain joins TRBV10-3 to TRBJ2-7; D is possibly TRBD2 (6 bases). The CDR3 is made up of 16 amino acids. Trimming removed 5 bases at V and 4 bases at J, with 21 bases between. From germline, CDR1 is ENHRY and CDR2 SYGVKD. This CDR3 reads CAISSSSSAGVYEQYF. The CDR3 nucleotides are TGTGCCATCAGTTCCTCCTCTAGCGCTGGGGTTTACGAGCAGTACTTC.

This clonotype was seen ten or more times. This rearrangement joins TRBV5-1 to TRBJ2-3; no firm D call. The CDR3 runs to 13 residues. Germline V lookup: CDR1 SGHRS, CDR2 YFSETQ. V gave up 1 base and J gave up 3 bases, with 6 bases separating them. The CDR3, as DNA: TGCGCCAGCAGCTTGATCCCTACAGATACGCAGTATTTT. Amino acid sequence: CASSLIPTDTQYF.

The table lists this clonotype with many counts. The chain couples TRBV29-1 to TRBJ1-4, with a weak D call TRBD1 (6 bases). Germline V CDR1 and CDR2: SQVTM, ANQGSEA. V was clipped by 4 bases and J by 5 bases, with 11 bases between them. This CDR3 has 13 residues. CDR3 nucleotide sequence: TGCAGCGTTGCCAACCAGGGGAATGAAAAACTGTTTTTT. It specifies CSVANQGNEKLFF. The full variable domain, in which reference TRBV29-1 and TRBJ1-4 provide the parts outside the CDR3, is SAVISQKPSRDICQRGTSLTIQCQVDSQVTMMFWYRQQPGQSLTLIATANQGSEATYESGFVIDKFPISRPNLTFSTLTVSNMSPEDSSIYLCSVANQGNEKLFFGSGTQLSVL.

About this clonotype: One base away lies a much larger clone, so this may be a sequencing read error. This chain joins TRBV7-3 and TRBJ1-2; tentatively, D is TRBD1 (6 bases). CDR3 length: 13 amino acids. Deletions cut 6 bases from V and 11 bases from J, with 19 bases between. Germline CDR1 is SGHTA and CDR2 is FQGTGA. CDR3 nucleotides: TGTGCCAGCAGGGATAAGGGACATGGGAAGTACACCTTC. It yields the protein CASRDKGHGKYTF.

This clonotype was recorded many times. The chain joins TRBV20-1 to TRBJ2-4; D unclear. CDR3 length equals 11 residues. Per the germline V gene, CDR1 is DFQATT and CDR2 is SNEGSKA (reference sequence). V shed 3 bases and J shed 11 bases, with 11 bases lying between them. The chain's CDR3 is CSASFLDVQYF. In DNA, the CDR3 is TGCAGTGCTAGTTTCCTCGATGTTCAGTACTTC.

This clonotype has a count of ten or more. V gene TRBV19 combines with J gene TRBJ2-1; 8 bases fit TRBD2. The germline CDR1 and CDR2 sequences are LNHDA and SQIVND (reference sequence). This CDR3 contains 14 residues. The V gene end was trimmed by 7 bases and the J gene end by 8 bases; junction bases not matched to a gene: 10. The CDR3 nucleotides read TGTGCCAGTACCGGGCGGGGGGTAGTGGATGAGCAGTTCTTC. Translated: CASTGRGVVDEQFF. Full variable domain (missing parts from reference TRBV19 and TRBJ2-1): DGGITQSPKYLFRKEGQNVTLSCEQNLNHDAMYWYRQDPGQGLRLIYYSQIVNDFQKGDIAEGYSVSREKKESFPLTVTSAQKNPTAFYLCASTGRGVVDEQFFGPGTRLTVL.

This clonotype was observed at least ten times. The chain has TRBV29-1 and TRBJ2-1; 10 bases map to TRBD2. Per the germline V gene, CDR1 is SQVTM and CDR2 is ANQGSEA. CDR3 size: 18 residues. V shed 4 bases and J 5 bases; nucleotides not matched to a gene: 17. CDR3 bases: TGCAGCGTTGTGGGGACTAGCGTTATCTCAAGGTTGGACAATGAGCAGTTCTTC. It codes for CSVVGTSVISRLDNEQFF.

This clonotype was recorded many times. The CDR3 protein is CSAKGWTLTYEQYF. In DNA, the CDR3 is TGCAGTGCTAAAGGTTGGACCCTCACCTACGAGCAGTACTTC. The V gene is TRBV20-1, the J gene TRBJ2-7; no clear D gene. The CDR3 runs 14 residues. The V gene's germline CDR1 is DFQATT and CDR2 SNEGSKA (reference sequence). Trimming took 4 bases from V and 2 from J, leaving 15 bases between them.

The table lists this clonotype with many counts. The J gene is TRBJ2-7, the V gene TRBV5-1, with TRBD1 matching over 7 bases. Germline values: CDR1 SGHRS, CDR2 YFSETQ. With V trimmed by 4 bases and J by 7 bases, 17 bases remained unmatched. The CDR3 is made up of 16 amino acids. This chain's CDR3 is CASSGREVTGMGEQYF. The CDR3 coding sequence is TGCGCCAGCAGCGGCAGAGAGGTGACAGGGATGGGGGAGCAGTACTTC.

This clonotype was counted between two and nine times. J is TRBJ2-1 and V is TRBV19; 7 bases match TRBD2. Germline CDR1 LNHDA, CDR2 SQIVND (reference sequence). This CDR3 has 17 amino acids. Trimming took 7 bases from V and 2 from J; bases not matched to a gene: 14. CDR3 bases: TGTGCCAGTACTTCAATCTGGCCTAGCGGAACCTACAATGAGCAGTTCTTC. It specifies CASTSIWPSGTYNEQFF.

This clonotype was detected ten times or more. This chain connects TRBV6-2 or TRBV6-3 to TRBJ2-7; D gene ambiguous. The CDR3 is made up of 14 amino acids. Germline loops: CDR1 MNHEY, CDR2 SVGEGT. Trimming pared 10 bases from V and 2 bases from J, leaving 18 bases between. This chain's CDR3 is CAIRPTELTYEQYF. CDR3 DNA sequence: TGTGCCATCAGACCTACAGAGCTCACCTACGAGCAGTACTTC.

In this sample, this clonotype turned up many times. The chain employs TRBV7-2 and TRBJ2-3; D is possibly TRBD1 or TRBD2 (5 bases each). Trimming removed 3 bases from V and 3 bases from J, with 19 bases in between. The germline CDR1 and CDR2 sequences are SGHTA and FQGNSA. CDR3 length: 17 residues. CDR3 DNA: TGTGCCAGCAGCTTCAGGGCGGGTCCAAAGAAAACAGATACGCAGTATTTT. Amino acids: CASSFRAGPKKTDTQYF.

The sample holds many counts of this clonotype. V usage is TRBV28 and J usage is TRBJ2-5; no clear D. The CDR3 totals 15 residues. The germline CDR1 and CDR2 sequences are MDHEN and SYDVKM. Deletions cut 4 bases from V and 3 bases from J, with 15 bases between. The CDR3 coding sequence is TGTGCCAGCAGTTCGCGCCAGGTCGGAGAAGAGACCCAGTACTTC. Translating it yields CASSSRQVGEETQYF.

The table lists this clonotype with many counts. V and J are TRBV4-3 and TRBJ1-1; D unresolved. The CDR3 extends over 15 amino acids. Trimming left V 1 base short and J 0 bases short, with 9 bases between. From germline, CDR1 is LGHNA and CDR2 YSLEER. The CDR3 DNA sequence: TGCGCCAGCAGCCAAGGCCGCAGACTGAACACTGAAGCTTTCTTT. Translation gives CASSQGRRLNTEAFF.